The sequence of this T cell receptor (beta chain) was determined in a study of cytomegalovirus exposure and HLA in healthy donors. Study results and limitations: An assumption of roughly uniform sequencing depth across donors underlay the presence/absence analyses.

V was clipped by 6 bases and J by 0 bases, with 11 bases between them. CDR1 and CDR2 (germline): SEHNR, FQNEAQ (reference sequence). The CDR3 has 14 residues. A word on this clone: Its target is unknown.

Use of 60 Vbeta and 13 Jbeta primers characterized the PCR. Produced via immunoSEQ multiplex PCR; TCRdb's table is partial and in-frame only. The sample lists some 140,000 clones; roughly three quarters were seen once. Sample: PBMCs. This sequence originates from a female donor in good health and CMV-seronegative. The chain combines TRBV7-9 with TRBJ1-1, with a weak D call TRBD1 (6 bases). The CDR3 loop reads CASRPDSMNTEAFF. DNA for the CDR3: TGTGCCAGCAGGCCGGACAGTATGAACACTGAAGCTTTCTTT.